Following are 25 T cell receptor beta chains from one sample sequenced in a study of identical twins. TCRdb ran MiXCR on the 5' RACE reads and lists one entry per CDR3 protein. In the table there are 500,000 to 600,000 distinct CDR3 sequences, under 25% of which are singletons. These data were also filed under a second study, of T cells expressing NK-cell markers.

Sequences were obtained from CD4+ T cells sorted from blood. The receptor set was obtained from a woman younger than 30 in good health.

For this clonotype: The junction and the germline gene differ at one end; a read error may be behind it. The chain is built from TRBV6-1 and TRBJ1-2, with D maybe TRBD1 (5 bases). The CDR3 runs to 14 residues. Germline V gene data show CDR1 as MNHNS and CDR2 as SASEGT. CDR3 loop: CASREEGSGRGYTF. The CDR3 nucleotides read TGTGCCAGCAGAGAAGAGGGGTCGGGGCGAGGCTACACCTTC.

The chain has TRBV7-8 and TRBJ1-3; 8 nucleotides line up with TRBD1. V shed 5 bases and J 4 bases; nucleotides not matched to a gene: 13. Germline CDR1 reads SGHVS; CDR2 reads FQNEAQ. CDR3 length equals 17 residues. CDR3 sequence reads: CASSPTYSGQEGNTIYF. The CDR3 DNA is TGTGCCAGCAGCCCGACTTACTCGGGACAGGAGGGAAACACCATATATTTT.

The chain joins TRBV20-1 to TRBJ1-3; D is possibly TRBD1 (6 bases). Germline V gene sequence: CDR1 DFQATT, CDR2 SNEGSKA (reference sequence). The CDR3 is 12 amino acids. Trimming cost V 8 bases and J 10 bases, with 18 bases left between them. CDR3 DNA: TGCAGTTCAAGCCGACAGGCTGGGACCATATATTTT. Translated, it gives CSSSRQAGTIYF.

The sample holds a few counts of this clonotype. The rearrangement uses TRBV7-2 and TRBJ2-3, with D perhaps matching TRBD2 (5 bases). V dropped 5 bases and J dropped 9 bases, with 18 bases sitting between them. CDR3 length equals 14 residues. From germline, CDR1 is SGHTA and CDR2 FQGNSA. CDR3 amino acids: CASSPRSGGWTQYF. CDR3 nucleotides: TGTGCCAGCAGCCCTCGGAGTGGCGGGTGGACGCAGTATTTT.

The chain links TRBV6-1 to TRBJ1-6; D is uncertain. The V end was cut by 3 bases, the J end by 9 bases, with 15 bases between. CDR3 length equals 15 residues. Germline V gene sequence: CDR1 MNHNS, CDR2 SASEGT. CDR3 bases: TGTGCCAGCAGTGATAGCGGCGGGATTGGTTCACCCCTCCACTTT. Its translation: CASSDSGGIGSPLHF.

The chain couples TRBV11-2 to TRBJ2-1; D is undetermined. The germline V and J ends were trimmed by 4 bases and 12 bases, with 22 bases remaining between them. Germline V gene sequence: CDR1 SGHAT, CDR2 FQNNGV. The CDR3 is 15 residues long. The CDR3 region is CASSSYGNDDFGQFF. As DNA, the CDR3 is TGTGCCAGCAGCTCATATGGGAATGACGATTTTGGGCAGTTCTTC.

This clonotype was seen more than once but under ten times. The rearrangement joins TRBV3-1 to TRBJ2-3; 7 positions match TRBD2. The V gene end was trimmed by 8 bases and the J gene end by 7 bases; junction bases not matched to a gene: 9. The germline V gene has CDR1 LGHDT and CDR2 YNNKEL (reference sequence). The CDR3 spans 13 residues. The CDR3 DNA is TGTGCCAGCGCGCGGGGGTCGGCAAATACGCAGTATTTT. Amino acids: CASARGSANTQYF.

The V and J genes are TRBV7-2 and TRBJ2-3, with no clear D. The CDR3 length is 14 residues. Germline V gives CDR1 SGHTA, CDR2 FQGNSA. Trimming left V 5 bases short and J 0 bases short, with 9 bases between. In DNA form, the CDR3 reads TGTGCCAGCAGCACCAAGACTAGCACAGATACGCAGTATTTT. As protein: CASSTKTSTDTQYF.

The sample holds a few counts of this clonotype. The V call is TRBV7-2, the J call TRBJ2-3, with D perhaps given as TRBD1 or TRBD2 (6 bases each). Trimming took 5 bases from V and 4 from J, leaving 13 bases between them. The CDR3 covers 14 residues. The germline V gene has CDR1 SGHTA and CDR2 FQGNSA. The CDR3: CASSDPRGADTQYF. In DNA, the CDR3 is TGTGCCAGCAGCGATCCAAGGGGGGCAGATACGCAGTATTTT.

The sample holds a few counts of this clonotype. The CDR3 bases are TGTGCCAGCAGCTTAGCCGACAGTAGAGTCTACGAGCAGTACTTC. It yields the protein CASSLADSRVYEQYF. J is TRBJ2-7 and V is TRBV7-6, with D perhaps matching TRBD1 (5 bases). Trimming left V 0 bases short and J 3 bases short, with 12 bases between. The germline gives CDR1 SGHVS, CDR2 FNYEAQ. There are 15 residues in the CDR3. The variable domain in full, with the rest retrieved from reference TRBV7-6 and TRBJ2-7, is GAGVSQSPRYKVTKRGQDVALRCDPISGHVSLYWYRQALGQGPEFLTYFNYEAQQDKSGLPNDRFSAERPEGSISTLTIQRTEQRDSAMYRCASSLADSRVYEQYFGPGTRLTVT.

The rearrangement uses TRBV7-2 and TRBJ2-1, with 10 positions matching TRBD2. The germline V gene encodes CDR1 SGHTA and CDR2 FQGNSA. The CDR3 loop spans 15 amino acids. The V and J ends lost 2 bases and 7 bases, in that order; junction bases with no gene match: 5. CDR3 nucleotide sequence: TGTGCCAGCAGCTTAAAGCGGGAGGGCCGAAATGAGCAGTTCTTC. Translation gives CASSLKREGRNEQFF.

This clonotype appeared a few times. The V gene is TRBV5-1, the J gene TRBJ2-1; 13 bases align to TRBD2. CDR1 and CDR2 from the germline V gene are SGHRS and YFSETQ. The CDR3 loop spans 19 amino acids. The J segment lost 0 bases and the V segment lost 2 bases, leaving 8 bases of the junction unmatched. The CDR3 DNA follows: TGCGCCAGCAGCTTACCCGGGACTAGCGGGGTGAGCTCCTACAATGAGCAGTTCTTC. Amino acid sequence: CASSLPGTSGVSSYNEQFF.

The CDR3 is CASSLRGGLAGETQYF. CDR3 bases: TGTGCCAGCAGTTTACGGGGCGGACTAGCGGGGGAGACCCAGTACTTC. The V and J genes are TRBV12-3 or TRBV12-4 and TRBJ2-5, with 12 nucleotides matching TRBD2. J lost 5 bases, V lost 2 bases, and 6 bases had no gene match. The CDR3 spans 16 residues.

The chain uses TRBV15 and TRBJ1-1; D is possibly TRBD1 (5 bases). Germline values: CDR1 LNHNV, CDR2 YYDKDF (reference sequence). The V gene lost 0 bases and the J gene lost 11 bases, with 13 bases spanning the gap. The CDR3 has 13 amino acids. The CDR3 DNA is TGTGCCACCAGCAGAGACCGGGCCCGGGGGGCTTTCTTT. It codes for CATSRDRARGAFF.

This clonotype showed up just a few times. The chain carries TRBV12-3 or TRBV12-4 and TRBJ1-2; D unclear. The CDR3 runs to 15 residues. Trimming shortened V by 4 bases and J by 6 bases, and 18 bases separated the two germline ends. This CDR3 is CASSSRSEARHGYTF. The CDR3 region has the DNA TGTGCCAGCAGTTCCCGGTCGGAGGCACGCCATGGCTACACCTTC.

The chain links TRBV30 to TRBJ2-6; 9 bases match TRBD1. The germline CDR1 and CDR2 sequences are GTSNPN and SVGIG (reference sequence). This CDR3 is 17 amino acids long. With V trimmed by 8 bases and J by 0 bases, 11 bases remained unmatched. For the CDR3, the DNA is TGTGCCGGTTTGCCGGGACAGGGATTCTCTGGGGCCAACGTCCTGACTTTC. The encoded protein is CAGLPGQGFSGANVLTF.

The table lists this clonotype with a count of one. V is TRBV9 and J is TRBJ2-3, with D possibly being TRBD2 (6 bases). This CDR3 is 17 amino acids long. Trimming shortened V by 0 bases and J by 0 bases, and 14 bases separated the two germline ends. The germline gives CDR1 SGDLS, CDR2 YYNGEE. The CDR3, as DNA: TGTGCCAGCAGCGTAGGGCCCACGGGGGTTAGCACAGATACGCAGTATTTT. Protein: CASSVGPTGVSTDTQYF.

This chain uses TRBV20-1 with TRBJ2-3; TRBD1 might be the D (5 bases). Trimming took off 6 bases at V and 4 bases at J, with 14 bases between the two ends. The CDR3 is 13 residues long. Germline CDR1 and CDR2: DFQATT and SNEGSKA (reference sequence). The CDR3 protein is CSAVVQGADTQYF. DNA of the CDR3: TGCAGTGCCGTCGTGCAGGGCGCAGATACGCAGTATTTT.

The CDR3 sequence is CASSQDYGRSTGELFF. CDR3 nucleotide sequence: TGTGCCAGCAGCCAAGATTACGGGAGGAGCACCGGGGAGCTGTTTTTT. The chain has TRBV4-2 and TRBJ2-2; 7 positions match TRBD2. The trim removed 0 bases at V and 4 bases at J, leaving 5 bases unmatched. This CDR3 contains 16 residues. The germline V gene encodes CDR1 LGHNA and CDR2 YNFKEQ.

The sample holds many counts of this clonotype. This chain uses TRBV20-1 with TRBJ2-7, with D perhaps assigned TRBD1 or TRBD2 (5 bases each). The CDR3 contains 13 residues. Trimming pared 7 bases from V and 5 bases from J, leaving 18 bases between. Germline values: CDR1 DFQATT, CDR2 SNEGSKA (reference sequence). The CDR3 region has the DNA TGCAGTGTTACCGGGACCGGTTCCCACGAGCAGTACTTC. As protein: CSVTGTGSHEQYF.

This clonotype was recorded a few times. The chain is built from TRBV20-1 and TRBJ2-3; TRBD2 might be the D (7 bases). Germline V gene sequence: CDR1 DFQATT, CDR2 SNEGSKA (reference sequence). The V end lost 2 bases, the J end lost 4 bases, and 10 bases lay between the germline ends. The CDR3 spans 13 residues. CDR3 sequence (DNA): TGCAGTGCTAGAAGGGGGGGCTCAGATACGCAGTATTTT. Protein sequence: CSARRGGSDTQYF.

In this sample, this clonotype turned up a few times. The chain links TRBV20-1 to TRBJ2-1; maybe TRBD1 (6 bases). The germline V and J ends were trimmed by 6 bases and 8 bases, with 20 bases remaining between them. Germline CDR1 DFQATT, CDR2 SNEGSKA (reference sequence). CDR3 length: 14 residues. CDR3 amino acids: CSASSGGLKDEQFF. DNA for the CDR3: TGCAGTGCCAGTAGTGGGGGCCTTAAGGATGAGCAGTTCTTC.

In its sample, this clonotype was seen a few times. The gene calls are TRBV7-9 and TRBJ1-6; D may be TRBD1 (5 bases). The CDR3 has 15 residues. CDR1 and CDR2 (germline): SEHNR, FQNEAQ (reference sequence). Trimming took 4 bases from V and 7 from J, leaving 14 bases between them. CDR3 coding DNA: TGTGCCAGCAGCTCCGGGACTGGTATAAATTCACCCCTCCACTTT. Amino acid sequence: CASSSGTGINSPLHF.

J is TRBJ1-5 and V is TRBV28; D gene unclear. This CDR3 region has 14 residues. Trimming cost V 5 bases and J 5 bases, with 13 bases left between them. Germline V CDR1 and CDR2: MDHEN, SYDVKM. The CDR3 protein is CASSRLISDQPQHF. The DNA of the CDR3 is TGTGCCAGCAGTAGACTCATTTCGGATCAGCCCCAGCATTTT.

This clonotype was seen more than once but under ten times. The V and J genes are TRBV2 and TRBJ2-7; D is possibly TRBD2 (5 bases). The CDR3 spans 14 residues. Trimming left V 7 bases short and J 0 bases short, with 13 bases between. Germline CDR1 SNHLY, CDR2 FYNNEI. CDR3 coding DNA: TGTGCCAGCAACAGCCCTAGCACCTCCTACGAGCAGTACTTC. Translation: CASNSPSTSYEQYF.